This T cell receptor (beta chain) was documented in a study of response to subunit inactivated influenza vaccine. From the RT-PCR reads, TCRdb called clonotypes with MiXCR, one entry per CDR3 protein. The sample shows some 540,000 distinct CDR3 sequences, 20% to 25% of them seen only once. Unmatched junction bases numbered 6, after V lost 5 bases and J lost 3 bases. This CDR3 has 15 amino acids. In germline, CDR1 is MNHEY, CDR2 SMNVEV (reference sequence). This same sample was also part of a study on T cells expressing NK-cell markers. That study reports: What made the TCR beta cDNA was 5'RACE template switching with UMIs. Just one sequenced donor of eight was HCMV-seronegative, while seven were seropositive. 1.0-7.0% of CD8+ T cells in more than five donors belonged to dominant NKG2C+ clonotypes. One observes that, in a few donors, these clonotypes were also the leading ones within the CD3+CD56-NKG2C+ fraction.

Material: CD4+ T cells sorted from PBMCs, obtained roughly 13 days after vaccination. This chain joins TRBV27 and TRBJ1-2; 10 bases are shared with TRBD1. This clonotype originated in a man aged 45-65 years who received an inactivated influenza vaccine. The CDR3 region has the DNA TGTGCCAGCAGTCTAGGGACAGGGGAACACTATGGCTACACCTTC. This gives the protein CASSLGTGEHYGYTF.